This T cell receptor beta chain was identified in a study of kidney transplant recipient with SARS-CoV-2 infection. About this clonotype itself: The junction departs from germline at one end; a sequencing error may be responsible.

TCRdb itself ran the reads through MiXCR, one entry per CDR3 protein. The data hold 200,000 to 250,000 distinct CDR3 sequences, with 29% observed a single time. The CDR3 runs to 16 residues. Germline V gives CDR1 SGHTA, CDR2 FQGNSA. Sequences were derived from a blood sample, sampled at baseline and between days 110 and 120 from a kidney transplant recipient. The V and J genes are TRBV7-2 and TRBJ1-1; 8 nucleotides line up with TRBD1. The receptor was isolated from a male patient in his thirties who had COVID-19 and was a kidney transplant recipient. Some T cells here may be from the graft donor. CDR3 sequence: CTSSPGTGLLNTEALF. The DNA for the CDR3 is TGTACCAGCAGCCCCGGGACAGGACTATTGAACACTGAAGCTCTCTTT.